The rows below give T cell receptor beta chains drawn from one sample of a study of cytomegalovirus exposure and HLA in healthy donors. Generated by immunoSEQ multiplex PCR, the TCRdb table keeps only in-frame clones and is missing some. Here the sample spans around 240,000 clones, roughly 89% being singletons. Sequencing was performed on PBMCs. These receptors were taken from a woman aged 18-29 years in good health and CMV-seronegative. The CDR3 runs from the conserved cysteine through the conserved F or W. Fields, in order: D gene, V gene, J gene, clone size, CDR3 protein, CDR3 DNA. D genes are given only for firm matches. The size entry is marked missing in some rows and otherwise reads once, few, many or a size class.

TRBD1	TRBV7-2	TRBJ2-7	.	CASSWAGTGVSYEQYF	TGTGCCAGCAGCTGGGCCGGGACAGGGGTCTCCTACGAGCAGTACTTC
TRBD1	TRBV10-3	TRBJ1-1	.	CAISESAGGANTEAFF	TGTGCCATCAGTGAGTCTGCAGGGGGAGCGAACACTGAAGCTTTCTTT
.	TRBV5-1	TRBJ1-1	.	CASSLDGFGLMNTEAFF	TGCGCCAGCAGCTTGGACGGTTTTGGTCTGATGAACACTGAAGCTTTCTTT
TRBD2	TRBV28	TRBJ2-1	.	CASSLGSGGYNEQFF	TGTGCCAGCAGTTTAGGTAGCGGGGGGTACAATGAGCAGTTCTTC
TRBD2	TRBV7-9	TRBJ2-1	.	CASSLGTSGGPLYNEQFF	TGTGCCAGCAGTTTAGGGACTAGCGGGGGTCCCCTCTACAATGAGCAGTTCTTC
.	TRBV28	TRBJ2-3	.	CASTLSVAGTDTQYF	TGTGCCAGCACTTTGAGCGTGGCTGGCACAGATACGCAGTATTTT
.	TRBV7-9	TRBJ2-1	.	CASSFGQYNEQFF	TGTGCCAGCAGCTTCGGACAATACAATGAGCAGTTCTTC
TRBD1	TRBV7-9	TRBJ1-4	.	CASSLVGTGNEKLFF	TGTGCCAGCAGCTTAGTGGGGACAGGGAATGAAAAACTGTTTTTT
TRBD1	TRBV7-6	TRBJ2-7	.	CASSPDRGRDEQYF	TGTGCCAGCAGCCCCGACAGGGGGCGCGACGAGCAGTACTTC
TRBD1	TRBV7-9	TRBJ2-7	.	CASSLGKDREFFEQYF	TGTGCCAGCAGCTTAGGCAAAGACAGGGAATTCTTCGAGCAGTACTTC
TRBD1	TRBV27	TRBJ1-4	.	CASSLRRGQVGEKLFF	TGTGCCAGCAGTTTAAGGCGGGGACAGGTGGGAGAAAAACTGTTTTTT
TRBD1	TRBV10-2	TRBJ1-1	.	CASSLMDRESEAFF	TGCGCCAGCAGTCTTATGGACAGGGAATCTGAAGCTTTCTTT
TRBD2	TRBV27	TRBJ2-3	.	CASRPSGGAETDTQYF	TGTGCCAGCAGACCTAGCGGGGGGGCCGAAACAGATACGCAGTATTTT
TRBD2	TRBV6-4	TRBJ2-3	.	CASSDSAGGPDTQYF	TGTGCCAGCAGTGACTCGGCGGGGGGGCCAGATACGCAGTATTTT
.	TRBV4-3	TRBJ1-1	once	CASSQDRRGGNTEAFF	TGCGCCAGCAGCCAAGATCGGCGGGGGGGGAACACTGAAGCTTTCTTT
.	TRBV9	TRBJ1-1	.	CASSDRAGGRTNTEAFF	TGTGCCAGCAGCGACCGGGCGGGGGGACGGACGAACACTGAAGCTTTCTTT
TRBD1	TRBV4-3	TRBJ2-7	.	CASSRDRVYEQYF	TGCGCCAGCAGTCGGGACAGGGTCTACGAGCAGTACTTC
TRBD2	TRBV5-1	TRBJ2-2	.	CASSLTGTKSTGELFF	TGCGCCAGCAGCCTGACCGGGACTAAGTCCACCGGGGAGCTGTTTTTT
.	TRBV10-2	TRBJ2-3	once	CASSLDSLSVTDTQYF	TGCGCCAGCAGCCTCGACAGTCTTTCTGTCACAGATACGCAGTATTTT
TRBD2	TRBV27	TRBJ2-7	few	CACGGGTYEQYF	TGTGCCTGCGGGGGGGGCACCTACGAGCAGTACTTC
TRBD1	TRBV6-1	TRBJ2-2	.	CASGRQGNTGELFF	TGTGCCAGCGGGAGACAGGGGAACACCGGGGAGCTGTTTTTT
.	TRBV4-1	TRBJ1-3	.	CASSQRGGDTSGNTIYF	TGCGCCAGCAGCCAAAGAGGGGGGGACACCTCTGGAAACACCATATATTTT
.	TRBV30	TRBJ2-7	few	CAWSMSVYEQYF	TGTGCCTGGAGTATGTCAGTCTACGAGCAGTACTTC
.	TRBV6-5	TRBJ2-2	.	CASTLRGLNTGELFF	TGTGCCAGCACCCTTCGGGGGTTGAACACCGGGGAGCTGTTTTTT
.	TRBV7-2	TRBJ1-5	.	CASSLGTVDQPQHF	TGTGCCAGCAGCTTAGGGACAGTAGATCAGCCCCAGCATTTT
TRBD1	TRBV28	TRBJ2-5	.	CASSLDRGGETQYF	TGTGCCAGCAGTTTAGACAGGGGTGGGGAGACCCAGTACTTC
.	TRBV5-8	TRBJ1-5	.	CASSFRYRVNQPQHF	TGTGCCAGCAGCTTCCGCTACAGGGTGAATCAGCCCCAGCATTTT
.	TRBV5-4	TRBJ1-1	.	CASTPTTGSSTEAFF	TGTGCCAGCACCCCCACGACCGGGAGCAGCACTGAAGCTTTCTTT
.	TRBV2	TRBJ2-7	few	CASSDRYEQYF	TGTGCCAGCAGTGATCGCTACGAGCAGTACTTC
.	TRBV11-2	TRBJ2-5	.	CASSLLYVEETQYF	TGTGCCAGCAGCTTACTATATGTTGAGGAGACCCAGTACTTC
TRBD2	TRBV6-5	TRBJ2-3	.	CASRGGDTDTQYF	TGTGCCAGCAGGGGAGGGGACACAGATACGCAGTATTTT
TRBD1	TRBV9	TRBJ2-5	.	CASSRGQGGETQYF	TGTGCCAGCAGCCGGGGACAGGGCGGGGAGACCCAGTACTTC
.	TRBV4-2	TRBJ2-1	.	CASSPARTASSYNEQFF	TGTGCCAGCAGCCCCGCTAGGACTGCTAGCTCCTACAATGAGCAGTTCTTC
TRBD1	TRBV7-9	TRBJ1-5	.	CASSPDRGRHNQPQHF	TGTGCCAGCAGCCCGGACAGGGGGAGGCACAATCAGCCCCAGCATTTT
.	TRBV5-1	TRBJ1-4	.	CASSLAGVTNEKLFF	TGCGCCAGCAGCTTGGCCGGGGTAACTAATGAAAAACTGTTTTTT
TRBD1	TRBV18	TRBJ1-2	.	CASSPRPGTGGGRNGYTF	TGTGCCAGCTCACCCCGTCCCGGGACAGGGGGCGGTCGAAATGGCTACACCTTC
TRBD2	TRBV28	TRBJ2-1	.	CASSYLAGFDEQFF	TGTGCCAGCAGTTACCTAGCGGGGTTTGATGAGCAGTTCTTC